The 32 T cell receptor beta chains listed next were all sequenced from one sample in a study of spatial heterogeneity in lung cancer. Findings and caveats of the study: How many expanded intratumoral alpha and beta TCRs were present tracked the tumor mutation count, which was a count of nonsynonymous mutations.

TCRdb called the 5' RACE reads again in MiXCR, with one record for every CDR3 protein. The profile shows roughly 3,500 distinct CDR3 sequences, more than 3% of them singletons. Documented time point: sample taken at primary tumor resection. Their recognized antigens are unknown. Sequenced here: lung tumor tissue, sampled at surgery. Receptor source: a male donor with early-stage non-small cell lung cancer.

This clonotype was counted ten times or more. The chain carries TRBV6-5 and TRBJ1-4; D gene ambiguous. V was pared by 4 bases and J by 0 bases, with 12 bases between. The CDR3 has 16 residues. CDR1 and CDR2 (germline): MNHEY, SVGAGI. CDR3 region: CASSSFWGATNEKLFF. Here the CDR3 DNA reads TGTGCCAGCAGTTCCTTCTGGGGAGCAACTAATGAAAAACTGTTTTTT.

This clonotype is medium-sized (0.01 to 0.1%) within its sample. The V gene is TRBV3-1, the J gene TRBJ2-7; 7 bases fit TRBD1. J gave up 2 bases and V 1 base, and 17 bases lay outside the gene matches. From germline, CDR1 is LGHDT and CDR2 YNNKEL (reference sequence). The CDR3 totals 19 residues. The CDR3 here is CASSQGTGARISRTYEQYF. The CDR3 nucleotides are TGTGCCAGCAGCCAAGGAACAGGGGCGAGGATTTCTCGTACCTACGAGCAGTACTTC.

This clonotype is judged medium-sized. The chain recombines TRBV7-8 with TRBJ2-5, with D tentatively TRBD2 (5 bases). Germline CDR1 is SGHVS and CDR2 is FQNEAQ. The CDR3 consists of 11 residues. V was trimmed by 5 bases and J by 7 bases, leaving 8 bases between them. The CDR3 coding sequence is TGTGCCAGCAGCCGCGAGGGGACCCAGTACTTC. Protein sequence: CASSREGTQYF.

By sample fraction, this clonotype is medium-sized. The chain joins TRBV5-1 to TRBJ2-2; no definite D call. Per the germline V gene, CDR1 is SGHRS and CDR2 is YFSETQ. V was shortened by 0 bases and J by 0 bases, with 3 bases between the two germline ends. This CDR3 contains 14 residues. The CDR3 loop reads CASSLVPNTGELFF. DNA of the CDR3: TGCGCCAGCAGCTTGGTGCCGAACACCGGGGAGCTGTTTTTT.

By its share, this clonotype is medium-sized (0.01 to 0.1%). The chain employs TRBV7-2 and TRBJ2-7; D is tentatively TRBD1 or TRBD2 (5 bases each). Looked up from germline, CDR1 is SGHTA and CDR2 is FQGNSA. This CDR3 is built from 15 residues. V lost 3 bases and J lost 1, with 13 bases in between. The CDR3 loop reads CASSLISGASYEQYF. The CDR3 DNA follows: TGTGCCAGCAGCTTGATCTCCGGGGCGTCCTACGAGCAGTACTTC.

This clonotype was detected a few times. The chain employs TRBV6-5 and TRBJ1-1, with 10 bases fitting TRBD1. The CDR3 totals 18 residues. The V gene end was trimmed by 6 bases and the J gene end by 1 base; junction bases not matched to a gene: 14. Looked up from germline, CDR1 is MNHEY and CDR2 is SVGAGI. The CDR3 is CASRSLGTGDISNTEAFF. The CDR3 region has the DNA TGTGCCAGCAGGTCTCTGGGGACAGGGGATATATCGAACACTGAAGCTTTCTTT.

By share of the sample, this clonotype is medium-sized. CDR3 DNA sequence: TGTGCCAGCTCACGGGATAACGGAGGAGAGACCCAGTACTTC. This codes for CASSRDNGGETQYF. The genes are TRBV18 and TRBJ2-5; D is possibly TRBD2 (5 bases). The CDR3 is 14 residues long. Germline lookup yields CDR1 KGHSH and CDR2 LQKENI. Trimming cost V 4 bases and J 4 bases, with 13 bases left between them.

There are many counts of this clonotype. The chain is built from TRBV28 and TRBJ2-1; 9 bases are shared with TRBD2. This CDR3 contains 16 residues. Germline V lookup: CDR1 MDHEN, CDR2 SYDVKM. V was pared by 5 bases and J by 4 bases, with 9 bases of the junction left unmatched. CDR3 bases: TGTGCCAGCAGTGGAACAAGCGGGGGGATATACAATGAGCAGTTCTTC. Translating gives CASSGTSGGIYNEQFF.

By frequency in the sample, this clonotype is medium-sized (0.01 to 0.1%). This chain links TRBV29-1 with TRBJ2-6, with 10 bases aligning to TRBD1. Germline CDR1 and CDR2: SQVTM and ANQGSEA. The CDR3 covers 17 residues. J lost 4 bases, V lost 1 base, and 7 bases had no gene match. The CDR3: CSVEGRQGASGANVLTF. Here the CDR3 DNA reads TGCAGCGTTGAAGGGAGACAGGGGGCTTCCGGGGCCAACGTCCTGACTTTC. Together with reference TRBV29-1 and TRBJ2-6, the CDR3 gives the full variable domain: SAVISQKPSRDICQRGTSLTIQCQVDSQVTMMFWYRQQPGQSLTLIATANQGSEATYESGFVIDKFPISRPNLTFSTLTVSNMSPEDSSIYLCSVEGRQGASGANVLTFGAGSRLTVL.

Judged by abundance, this clonotype is medium-sized. The V and J genes are TRBV10-3 and TRBJ2-3; 8 bases are a match to TRBD1. Unmatched junction bases numbered 7, after V lost 6 bases and J lost 2 bases. The CDR3 covers 15 residues. The germline gives CDR1 ENHRY, CDR2 SYGVKD. The CDR3 DNA reads TGTGCCATCAGCCACGGACAGGGAGACACAGATACGCAGTATTTT. Its protein product is CAISHGQGDTDTQYF.

This clonotype is labeled as medium-sized. The V call is TRBV6-5, the J call TRBJ2-1; D may be TRBD2 (7 bases). The CDR3 runs to 15 residues. From germline, CDR1 is MNHEY and CDR2 SVGAGI. The V end lost 2 bases, the J end lost 8 bases, and 16 bases lay between the germline ends. The chain's CDR3 is CASSYGGGPSDEQFF. DNA for the CDR3: TGTGCCAGCAGTTACGGGGGGGGGCCTAGCGATGAGCAGTTCTTC.

The chain combines TRBV9 with TRBJ1-6; D is undetermined. Per germline, CDR1 SGDLS and CDR2 YYNGEE. V was cut by 0 bases and J by 6 bases, with 10 bases left in between. The CDR3 consists of 15 residues. DNA for the CDR3: TGTGCCAGCAGCGTAGACGGGTCGTTTAATTCACCCCTCCACTTT. Translating it yields CASSVDGSFNSPLHF.

By sample share, this clonotype is medium-sized. This chain links TRBV11-2 with TRBJ2-1; a possible D gene is TRBD2 (5 bases). Germline V lookup: CDR1 SGHAT, CDR2 FQNNGV. The CDR3 is made up of 13 amino acids. Trimming removed 1 base at V and 8 bases at J, with 9 bases between. The CDR3 DNA reads TGTGCCAGCAGCTTAGCAACGGGGTATGAGCAGTTCTTC. This translates into CASSLATGYEQFF.

This clonotype was seen many times. J is TRBJ1-3 and V is TRBV4-1; 7 positions match TRBD1. Per germline, CDR1 MGHRA and CDR2 YSYEKL. The CDR3 sequence is 16 residues long. Trimming removed 5 bases from V and 2 bases from J; junction bases left unmatched: 9. CDR3 DNA: TGCGCCAGCAGCAAACTCGACAGGGCAGCTGGAAACACCATATATTTT. This encodes CASSKLDRAAGNTIYF.

At least ten counts were recorded for this clonotype. V usage is TRBV5-1 and J usage is TRBJ1-2, with 9 nucleotides matching TRBD1. The CDR3 runs to 15 residues. Trimming removed 0 bases from V and 8 bases from J; junction bases left unmatched: 8. Per the germline V gene, CDR1 is SGHRS and CDR2 is YFSETQ. CDR3: CASSLAPGQGHGYTF. In DNA, the CDR3 is TGCGCCAGCAGCTTGGCCCCGGGACAGGGTCACGGCTACACCTTC. Drawing the rest from reference TRBV5-1 and TRBJ1-2, the complete variable domain is KAGVTQTPRYLIKTRGQQVTLSCSPISGHRSVSWYQQTPGQGLQFLFEYFSETQRNKGNFPGRFSGRQFSNSRSEMNVSTLELGDSALYLCASSLAPGQGHGYTFGSGTRLTVV.

This clonotype rates as medium-sized. The CDR3 spells CASKGQGIGGYTF. The DNA of the CDR3 is TGTGCCAGCAAGGGACAGGGGATCGGCGGCTACACCTTC. The V and J genes are TRBV6-2 or TRBV6-3 and TRBJ1-2; 10 bases are shared with TRBD1. There are 13 residues in the CDR3. V dropped 7 bases and J dropped 8; count of bases not matched to a gene: 7. Looked up from germline, CDR1 is MNHEY and CDR2 is SVGEGT.

This clonotype is labeled as medium-sized. V gene TRBV2 combines with J gene TRBJ1-4, with TRBD1 matching over 9 bases. CDR3 length: 16 amino acids. V lost 1 base and J lost 7; bases outside the gene matches: 7. Germline V CDR1 and CDR2: SNHLY, FYNNEI. The CDR3 reads CASSEGPSGQGEKLFF. The CDR3, as DNA: TGTGCCAGCAGTGAAGGACCTTCGGGACAGGGTGAAAAACTGTTTTTT.

This chain joins TRBV20-1 and TRBJ2-5, with no clear D. With 7 bases removed from V and 2 bases from J, the gap between germline ends came to 20 bases. The CDR3 is made up of 15 amino acids. Germline-derived CDR1 and CDR2 are DFQATT and SNEGSKA (reference sequence). Written as DNA, the CDR3 is TGCAGTGTGGGAAGGGCTAGTGATTATCAAGAGACCCAGTACTTC. Translation: CSVGRASDYQETQYF.

By proportion, this clonotype is medium-sized. The genes are TRBV20-1 and TRBJ1-2; 7 nucleotides match TRBD1. Germline V CDR1 and CDR2: DFQATT, SNEGSKA (reference sequence). With V trimmed by 0 bases and J by 5 bases, 9 bases remained unmatched. This CDR3 has 15 amino acids. The CDR3 sequence is CSARDRTGAWYGYTF. The CDR3 bases are TGCAGTGCTAGAGATAGAACAGGGGCTTGGTATGGCTACACCTTC.

This clonotype is labeled medium-sized. This sequence joins TRBV4-2 and TRBJ2-1, with D maybe TRBD2 (5 bases). The germline V and J ends were trimmed by 0 bases and 2 bases, with 11 bases remaining between them. The CDR3 length is 16 residues. The germline V gene encodes CDR1 LGHNA and CDR2 YNFKEQ. The CDR3 region is CASSQDGTGTYNEQFF. The CDR3 region has the DNA TGTGCCAGCAGCCAAGATGGTACGGGGACCTACAATGAGCAGTTCTTC.

In its sample, this clonotype is medium-sized (0.01 to 0.1%). This chain joins TRBV12-3 or TRBV12-4 and TRBJ2-6; D is perhaps TRBD2 (5 bases). Trimming shortened V by 6 bases and J by 1 base, and 16 bases separated the two germline ends. The CDR3 has 17 residues. For the CDR3, the DNA is TGTGCCAGCAGCCCGCCCAGAGGGCAGTCTGGGGCCAACGTCCTGACTTTC. Translating gives CASSPPRGQSGANVLTF.

This clonotype was seen repeatedly, ten times or more. This rearrangement joins TRBV20-1 to TRBJ2-5, with 7 bases matching TRBD1. Germline lookup yields CDR1 DFQATT and CDR2 SNEGSKA (reference sequence). Trimming cost V 1 base and J 5 bases; bases outside gene matches: 7. The CDR3 consists of 14 residues. The DNA of the CDR3 is TGCAGTGCTAGAGTACCAGGGGGATCGGAGACCCAGTACTTC. It encodes CSARVPGGSETQYF.

Within the sample, this clonotype is medium-sized. The chain carries TRBV4-3 and TRBJ2-3; no firm D call. Germline loops: CDR1 LGHNA, CDR2 YSLEER. This CDR3 contains 14 residues. V lost 0 bases to trimming and J lost 5 bases, with 9 bases between them. CDR3 nucleotides: TGCGCCAGCAGCCAAGATCGACTCTTAGATACGCAGTATTTT. It is translated as CASSQDRLLDTQYF.

Note on this clonotype: One end of the junction is discordant with germline, which a read error may explain. The chain combines TRBV5-4 with TRBJ1-5; D might be TRBD1 (5 bases). CDR3 length: 17 amino acids. Germline V gene data show CDR1 as SGHNT and CDR2 as YYREEE (reference sequence). Here the CDR3 reads CASSLGGPGSSNQLQHF. CDR3 nucleotides: TGTGCCAGCAGCTTGGGGGGCCCGGGGTCTAGCAATCAGCTCCAGCATTTT.

This clonotype was recorded at least ten times. V gene TRBV12-3 or TRBV12-4 combines with J gene TRBJ2-5, with TRBD1 identical over 7 bases. V was clipped by 6 bases and J by 5 bases; unmatched bases: 9. The CDR3 loop spans 14 amino acids. The CDR3 nucleotides read TGTGCCAGCAGCCCAAACAGGGGTCTGGAGACCCAGTACTTC. Protein sequence: CASSPNRGLETQYF.

This clonotype has ten or more counts. The V gene is TRBV6-1, the J gene TRBJ1-6; D is possibly TRBD1 (6 bases). This CDR3 has 16 residues. Germline assignment: CDR1 MNHNS and CDR2 SASEGT. V lost 8 bases to trimming and J lost 7 bases, with 21 bases between them. The CDR3 coding sequence is TGTGCCAGCCTTTCGGGACAATTTACCGCAAATTCACCCCTCCACTTT. Encoded protein: CASLSGQFTANSPLHF.

This clonotype was observed many times. The chain employs TRBV27 and TRBJ2-7; no clear D. Trimming took 5 bases from V and 0 from J, leaving 8 bases between them. The germline V gene encodes CDR1 MNHEY and CDR2 SMNVEV (reference sequence). This CDR3 is 13 amino acids long. The CDR3, as DNA: TGTGCCAGCAGTGGTGGGCCCTCCTACGAGCAGTACTTC. Translation gives CASSGGPSYEQYF.

Judged by abundance, this clonotype is medium-sized (0.01 to 0.1%). The CDR3 DNA reads as TGTGCCAGCTGGAGGTCCTTGAACACTGAAGCTTTCTTT. Its protein is CASWRSLNTEAFF. The chain has TRBV27 and TRBJ1-1; D unclear. This CDR3 is built from 13 residues. The V gene's germline CDR1 is MNHEY and CDR2 SMNVEV (reference sequence). Trimming took off 8 bases at V and 0 bases at J, with 10 bases between the two ends.

This clonotype was seen repeatedly, ten times or more. The chain recombines TRBV4-1 with TRBJ1-1; D is unclear. The V end lost 4 bases, the J end lost 0 bases, and 6 bases lay between the germline ends. Germline CDR1 and CDR2: MGHRA and YSYEKL. This CDR3 region has 13 residues. DNA of the CDR3: TGCGCCAGCAGCCTGGAGTTGAACACTGAAGCTTTCTTT. This gives the protein CASSLELNTEAFF.

This clonotype appeared many times. V gene TRBV7-2 combines with J gene TRBJ2-2; D is unclear. Germline V gene lookup returns CDR1 SGHTA and CDR2 FQGNSA. The CDR3 is made up of 13 amino acids. With 2 bases removed from V and 1 base from J, the gap between germline ends came to 2 bases. The CDR3 DNA sequence: TGTGCCAGCAGCTTACTGAACACCGGGGAGCTGTTTTTT. Translation gives CASSLLNTGELFF.

The table lists this clonotype with many counts. The V call is TRBV20-1, the J call TRBJ1-1, with 11 bases identical to TRBD1. The J segment lost 4 bases and the V segment lost 6 bases, leaving 4 bases of the junction unmatched. The CDR3 loop spans 13 amino acids. The germline V gene has CDR1 DFQATT and CDR2 SNEGSKA (reference sequence). DNA for the CDR3: TGCAGTGCACCCGGGACAGGGGGCACTGAAGCTTTCTTT. It specifies CSAPGTGGTEAFF.

This clonotype was seen more than once but under ten times. The rearrangement uses TRBV5-4 and TRBJ1-5; tentatively, D is TRBD1 (5 bases). Germline lookup yields CDR1 SGHNT and CDR2 YYREEE (reference sequence). CDR3 length: 17 residues. V was pared by 0 bases and J by 0 bases, with 13 bases between. The CDR3 here is CASSLGGPGSSNQPQHF. As DNA, the CDR3 is TGTGCCAGCAGCTTGGGGGGCCCGGGGTCTAGCAATCAGCCCCAGCATTTT.